The 9 T cell receptor beta chains below come from one sample, sequenced in a study of T cell responses to AZD1222 COVID-19 vaccine. TCRdb's copy holds only in-frame clones and misses some; the assay was immunoSEQ multiplex PCR. This sample carries approximately 100,000 clones, approximately 90% of them seen once, and the ten largest clones take roughly 4.5%. The specimen comprised peripheral blood, sampled on day 0 of AZD1222 vaccination. The receptors stem from an adult in good health.

The rearrangement links TRBV2 to TRBJ1-5; D gene uncertain. Germline assignment: CDR1 SNHLY and CDR2 FYNNEI. The ends were cut back, 1 base at V and 2 bases at J, with 6 bases in the middle. The CDR3 totals 14 residues. The CDR3 DNA follows: TGTGCCAGCAGTGAAGGGCAGGGCAATCAGCCCCAGCATTTT. It codes for CASSEGQGNQPQHF.

This clone was recorded once. The chain links TRBV4-3 to TRBJ2-3; TRBD1 or TRBD2 may be the D gene (5 bases each). CDR3 size: 15 residues. CDR1 LGHNA and CDR2 YSLEER come from the germline V gene. The V gene lost 4 bases and the J gene lost 3 bases, with 14 bases spanning the gap. CDR3 in DNA: TGCGCCAGCAGCCCTGGGGGTGTGGGGACAGATACGCAGTATTTT. Its translation is CASSPGGVGTDTQYF.

The CDR3 here is CASGVGNQPQHF. For the CDR3, the DNA is TGTGCCAGTGGGGTAGGCAATCAGCCCCAGCATTTT. V is TRBV28 and J is TRBJ1-5, with D unresolved. V dropped 9 bases and J dropped 2 bases, with 8 bases sitting between them. This CDR3 contains 12 residues. Germline V gives CDR1 MDHEN, CDR2 SYDVKM.

The chain is built from TRBV4-3 and TRBJ2-3, with 7 bases identical to TRBD2. The CDR3 sequence is 17 residues long. The germline V gene has CDR1 LGHNA and CDR2 YSLEER. V lost 4 bases, J lost 4 bases, and 14 bases stayed unmatched. The CDR3 coding sequence is TGCGCCAGCAGCCCCTCTTGGGGGACTAATGGGGCAGATACGCAGTATTTT. This sequence encodes CASSPSWGTNGADTQYF.

The chain recombines TRBV7-2 with TRBJ2-2; 9 positions agree with TRBD1. This CDR3 is 17 amino acids long. Looked up from germline, CDR1 is SGHTA and CDR2 is FQGNSA. Trimming cost V 7 bases and J 1 base; bases outside gene matches: 10. The CDR3 loop is CASTSYGTGLNTGELFF. For the CDR3, the DNA is TGTGCCAGCACCTCCTACGGGACAGGGTTGAACACCGGGGAGCTGTTTTTT.

This chain links TRBV5-8 with TRBJ1-2; 8 bases fit TRBD1. The V segment lost 4 bases and the J segment 4 bases; nucleotides outside the gene matches: 3. In germline, CDR1 is SGHTS, CDR2 YDEGEE. The CDR3 sequence is 13 residues long. The CDR3 coding sequence is TGTGCCAGCAGCCCAGGGGGCGTCTATGGCTACACCTTC. As protein: CASSPGGVYGYTF.

The CDR3 spells CASSEYRGMNTEAFF. CDR3 DNA: TGTGCCAGCAGTGAGTACAGGGGCATGAACACTGAAGCTTTCTTT. The J gene is TRBJ1-1, the V gene TRBV27; 7 bases are shared with TRBD1. After removal of 5 bases from V and 0 bases from J, the junction contained 6 bases not matched to a gene. The germline V gene encodes CDR1 MNHEY and CDR2 SMNVEV (reference sequence). The CDR3 spans 15 residues.

The chain carries TRBV18 and TRBJ1-1, with D possibly matching TRBD1 (6 bases). Germline V gives CDR1 KGHSH, CDR2 LQKENI. The ends were cut back, 3 bases at V and 0 bases at J, with 8 bases in the middle. The length of the CDR3 is 14 residues. The CDR3 loop reads CASSPTGMNTEAFF. The CDR3 nucleotides are TGTGCCAGCTCACCCACAGGGATGAACACTGAAGCTTTCTTT.

The J gene is TRBJ2-1, the V gene TRBV6-6, with 12 nucleotides matching TRBD1. The V segment lost 5 bases and the J segment 7 bases; nucleotides outside the gene matches: 6. The length of the CDR3 is 15 residues. CDR1 is MNHNY and CDR2 is SVGAGI in the germline V gene (reference sequence). The CDR3 region has the DNA TGTGCCAGCAGTCCCGGGACAGGGGGCAGGAATGAGCAGTTCTTC. Translating gives CASSPGTGGRNEQFF.